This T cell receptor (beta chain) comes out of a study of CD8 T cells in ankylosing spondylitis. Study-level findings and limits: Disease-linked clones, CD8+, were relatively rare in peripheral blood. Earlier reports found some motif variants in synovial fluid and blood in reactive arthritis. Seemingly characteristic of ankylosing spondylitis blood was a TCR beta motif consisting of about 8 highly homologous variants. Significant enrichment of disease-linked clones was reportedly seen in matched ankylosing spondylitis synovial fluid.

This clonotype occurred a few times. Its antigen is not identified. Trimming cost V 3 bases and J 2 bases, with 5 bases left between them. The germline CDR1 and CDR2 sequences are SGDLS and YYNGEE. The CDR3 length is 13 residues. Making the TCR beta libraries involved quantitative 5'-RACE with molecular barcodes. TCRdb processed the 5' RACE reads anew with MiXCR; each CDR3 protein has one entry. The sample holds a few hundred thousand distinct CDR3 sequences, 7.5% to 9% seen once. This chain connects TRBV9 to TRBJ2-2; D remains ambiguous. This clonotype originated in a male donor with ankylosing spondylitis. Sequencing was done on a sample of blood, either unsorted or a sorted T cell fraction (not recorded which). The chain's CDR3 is CASSGLNTGELFF. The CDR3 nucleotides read TGTGCCAGCAGCGGGTTAAACACCGGGGAGCTGTTTTTT.